This T cell receptor beta chain was identified during a study of CXCR3-negative and CXCR3-positive naive CD8 T cells. Study as a whole: Sequencing gave some 140 million TRB reads overall, about 1.5 +/- 0.3 million per library. Study-wide findings and caveats: Hydrophobicity of TRB CDR3s was greater in CXCR3-positive naive cells than in CXCR3-negative naive cells. Diversity in memory CD8+ cells fell much lower than the comparably high levels seen in both naive subsets.

The study sorted every CD8+ T cell subset in triplicate at 270,000 or so cells each. Naive CD8+ T cells showed a CD45RO-CCR7+CD27+CD95- phenotype. This CDR3 has 16 amino acids. Germline CDR1 is MDHEN and CDR2 is SYDVKM. Libraries of TRB cDNA were made by 5' RACE and carried UMIs. TCRdb reprocessed the 5' RACE reads, with one entry per CDR3 protein and no DNA. The listing contains under 150,000 distinct CDR3 sequences. Comments on this clonotype: Antigen: not known.

Sequencing was carried out using naive CXCR3+ CD8+ T cells from blood. The subset here: CD45RO-CCR7+CD27+CD95- naive CD8+ T cells expressing CXCR3 (TNR3+). V and J are TRBV28 and TRBJ2-1; TCRdb indicates TRBD1, and absent DNA this call remains unverified. This TCR was recovered from a human donor in good health. Some clones in this sample may be carry-over from other donors' samples. The CDR3 loop is CASSFPRDRATNEQFF.